One sample yielded the 19 T cell receptor beta chains listed below, sequenced in a study of Ad26.COV2.S vaccination and SARS-CoV-2 variants (dated by TCRdb to the early 2020s). The treatment or condition tag for this specimen amounts to: roughly 19 received Ad26.COV2.S at low or high dose, single or two shots; about 5 received placebo; per-sample allocation not given. For vaccine and placebo recipients, repertoires were sequenced using samples collected on day 63 after the first injection. The library was obtained by the immunoSEQ multiplex PCR assay. TCRdb took over this immuneACCESS table, retaining in-frame rearrangements with V and J assigned. Such tables are incomplete; in checked studies, under half of the missing clones stem from an unresolved V gene, and the remainder is unexplained. Recorded for this sample are roughly 500,000 clones; roughly 87% of them occurred a single time. The top ten clonotypes cover 10% to 15% of the sample.

The sample here was peripheral blood, taken in a trial of Ad26.COV2.S vaccine versus placebo. The receptors stem from a person aged 18 to 59 who received the Ad26.COV2.S COVID-19 vaccine or a placebo.

The chain employs TRBV28 and TRBJ2-1, with a possible D match to TRBD2 (6 bases). Germline assignment: CDR1 MDHEN and CDR2 SYDVKM. The V and J ends lost 6 bases and 2 bases respectively, with 17 bases between them. This CDR3 comprises 16 residues. The DNA of the CDR3 is TGTGCCAGCAGACCCGGTGACGGGAGCCCCTACAATGAGCAGTTCTTC. Protein sequence: CASRPGDGSPYNEQFF.

The CDR3 DNA reads TGTGCCACCAGCACCGGCAGGGGAAGCGGGGCCAACGTCCTGACTTTC. This gives the protein CATSTGRGSGANVLTF. The chain uses TRBV15 and TRBJ2-6; D may be TRBD1 (6 bases). Deletions cut 4 bases from V and 4 bases from J, with 14 bases between. CDR1 LNHNV and CDR2 YYDKDF come from the germline V gene (reference sequence). The length of the CDR3 is 16 residues. The complete variable domain, with remaining parts taken from reference TRBV15 and TRBJ2-6, reads DAMVIQNPRYQVTQFGKPVTLSCSQTLNHNVMYWYQQKSSQAPKLLFHYYDKDFNNEADTPDNFQSRRPNTSFCFLDIRSPGLGDTAMYLCATSTGRGSGANVLTFGAGSRLTVL.

The CDR3 DNA sequence: TGTGCCAGCAGTTTGATCAAAGAAGGTCCGACCGGAAACACCATATATTTT. Its translation is CASSLIKEGPTGNTIYF. This chain links TRBV27 with TRBJ1-3; D not resolved. The ends were cut back, 3 bases at V and 4 bases at J, with 19 bases in the middle. Germline V gene sequence: CDR1 MNHEY, CDR2 SMNVEV (reference sequence). This CDR3 spans 17 amino acids.

The chain has TRBV21-1 and TRBJ2-3; TRBD2, the table's D call, was not compared with the DNA. TRBV21-1 is an annotated pseudogene. The CDR3 has 20 residues. CDR3 residues: CASSKGPNPGLAEFTDTQYF. CDR3 bases: TGTGCCAGCAGCAAAGGCCCTAATCCGGGACTAGCAGAATTCACAGATACGCAGTATTTT.

This chain connects TRBV11-3 to TRBJ2-5; the D gene is possibly TRBD2 (5 bases). The CDR3 runs 13 residues. Looked up from germline, CDR1 is SGHNT and CDR2 is YENEEA. Deletions cut 3 bases from V and 5 bases from J, with 10 bases between. The DNA for the CDR3 is TGTGCCAGCAGCTTTACTAGGTGGGAGACCCAGTACTTC. This translates into CASSFTRWETQYF.

The table lists this clone with a count of one. The genes are TRBV15 and TRBJ2-2; D is perhaps TRBD1 (5 bases). Germline V lookup: CDR1 LNHNV, CDR2 YYDKDF (reference sequence). V was trimmed by 0 bases and J by 4 bases, leaving 9 bases between them. This CDR3 is 15 amino acids long. CDR3 in DNA: TGTGCCACCAGCAGAGATCTACAGGCCACCGGGGAGCTGTTTTTT. Its protein is CATSRDLQATGELFF.

The rearrangement uses TRBV12-3 or TRBV12-4 and TRBJ1-2; D is perhaps TRBD1 (5 bases). The CDR3 is 12 amino acids. Trimming shortened V by 4 bases and J by 10 bases, and 13 bases separated the two germline ends. Here the CDR3 reads CASSSRDRHYTF. The CDR3 nucleotides read TGTGCCAGCAGTTCCCGGGACCGACACTACACCTTC.

The chain is built from TRBV5-4 and TRBJ2-2; no clear D gene. V dropped 1 base and J dropped 6 bases, with 13 bases sitting between them. Germline V gives CDR1 SGHNT, CDR2 YYREEE (reference sequence). The CDR3 runs to 15 residues. The CDR3 DNA reads as TGTGCCAGCAGCTTGACGAGCTCGTCCCCCGGGGAGCTGTTTTTT. Residues: CASSLTSSSPGELFF.

The rearrangement uses TRBV28 and TRBJ1-2; D ambiguous. The V end was cut by 11 bases, the J end by 0 bases, with 10 bases between. Germline CDR1 is MDHEN and CDR2 is SYDVKM. This CDR3 contains 12 residues. In DNA, the CDR3 is TGTGCCGTGGGAGAGCCTAACTATGGCTACACCTTC. It encodes CAVGEPNYGYTF.

The chain carries TRBV19 and TRBJ2-7; D remains ambiguous. Trimming took off 0 bases at V and 1 base at J, with 7 bases between the two ends. The CDR3 has 14 amino acids. Germline V CDR1 and CDR2: LNHDA, SQIVND (reference sequence). The CDR3 nucleotides are TGTGCCAGTAGTATAGATAGTTTTTCCTACGAGCAGTACTTC. It yields the protein CASSIDSFSYEQYF.

The chain combines TRBV9 with TRBJ1-2; 7 nucleotides line up with TRBD1. Germline CDR1 and CDR2: SGDLS and YYNGEE. V gave up 4 bases and J gave up 0 bases; unmatched junction bases: 9. The CDR3 covers 16 residues. The CDR3 loop is CASSSGGDRPNYGYTF. The CDR3 DNA follows: TGTGCCAGCAGCTCAGGGGGGGACCGACCTAACTATGGCTACACCTTC.

The V and J genes are TRBV5-1 and TRBJ2-7; 8 bases fit TRBD2. Germline V gives CDR1 SGHRS, CDR2 YFSETQ. Germline trimming cut 1 base from V and 4 bases from J; bases unmatched to any gene: 7. This CDR3 has 15 residues. CDR3 loop: CASSLLAGGGYEQYF. CDR3 nucleotide sequence: TGCGCCAGCAGCTTGTTGGCGGGAGGTGGATACGAGCAGTACTTC.

V is TRBV29-1 and J is TRBJ2-1, with a possible D match to TRBD2 (6 bases). V lost 4 bases and J lost 12, with 10 bases in between. The CDR3 length is 10 residues. In germline, CDR1 is SQVTM, CDR2 ANQGSEA. CDR3 bases: TGCAGCGTTGCAACCGGGAGGCAGTTCTTC. It codes for CSVATGRQFF.

The chain recombines TRBV19 with TRBJ2-2, with a weak D call TRBD1 (5 bases). The germline V gene has CDR1 LNHDA and CDR2 SQIVND (reference sequence). Trimming removed 5 bases at V and 6 bases at J, with 13 bases between. The CDR3 runs 14 residues. In DNA form, the CDR3 reads TGTGCCAGTAGTCCAACAGGTCTCCCCGGGGAGCTGTTTTTT. This translates into CASSPTGLPGELFF.

The chain combines TRBV5-4 with TRBJ1-2; D possibly corresponds to TRBD1 (6 bases). The V and J ends lost 1 base and 3 bases respectively, with 10 bases between them. This CDR3 has 14 amino acids. Germline assignment: CDR1 SGHNT and CDR2 YYREEE (reference sequence). The CDR3 DNA follows: TGTGCCAGCAGCTTGCCCGGGGGCGACTATGGCTACACCTTC. This sequence encodes CASSLPGGDYGYTF.

This rearrangement joins TRBV30 to TRBJ2-1; perhaps TRBD2 as D (6 bases). CDR1 is GTSNPN and CDR2 is SVGIG in the germline V gene (reference sequence). The CDR3 runs 15 residues. The V and J ends lost 4 bases and 4 bases respectively, with 17 bases between them. This CDR3 reads CAWKVGAGIYNEQFF. For the CDR3, the DNA is TGTGCCTGGAAGGTGGGAGCGGGCATATACAATGAGCAGTTCTTC. The whole variable domain, remainder taken from reference TRBV30 and TRBJ2-1, is SQTIHQWPATLVQPVGSPLSLECTVEGTSNPNLYWYRQAAGRGLQLLFYSVGIGQISSEVPQNLSASRPQDRQFILSSKKLLLSDSGFYLCAWKVGAGIYNEQFFGPGTRLTVL.

This clone has a handful of counts. This chain joins TRBV9 and TRBJ1-6, with 9 positions matching TRBD1. V was pared by 0 bases and J by 9 bases, with 4 bases of the junction left unmatched. The CDR3 is 15 amino acids. The germline CDR1 and CDR2 sequences are SGDLS and YYNGEE. DNA for the CDR3: TGTGCCAGCAGCGTAGGGACAGGGGAAGGTTCACCCCTCCACTTT. Residues: CASSVGTGEGSPLHF.

The chain joins TRBV30 to TRBJ1-1; D unclear. This CDR3 region has 14 residues. CDR1 GTSNPN and CDR2 SVGIG come from the germline V gene (reference sequence). V shed 7 bases and J shed 0 bases, with 15 bases lying between them. CDR3 region: CALEGGAMNTEAFF. CDR3 nucleotide sequence: TGTGCCTTAGAGGGAGGTGCCATGAACACTGAAGCTTTCTTT.

CDR3 nucleotides: TGTGCCAGCACCTTAACTTCTGGGTCTGGAAACACCATATATTTT. Translation gives CASTLTSGSGNTIYF. V usage is TRBV6-5 and J usage is TRBJ1-3; no firm D call. Trimming cost V 7 bases and J 1 base, with 14 bases left between them. The V gene's germline CDR1 is MNHEY and CDR2 SVGAGI. This CDR3 comprises 15 residues.